This TCR beta chain derives from a study of cytomegalovirus exposure and HLA in healthy donors (dated by TCRdb to about 2017). Study-wide context: An earlier analysis of 587 of the donors reported about 280 Gb of sequence data and 117 million unique TCR beta sequences obtained from about 179 million T cells. An early release that covered about 640 HLA-typed donors contained approximately 300 gigabases of sequencing data and 65 million to 100 million unique TCR sequences. The genetic ancestry cluster associated with self-reported Caucasian donors included 80% to 90% of the roughly 400 genotyped donors. The study aimed to test whether signatures of past pathogen exposure could be identified by cataloging public T cell receptors. The study profiled the T cell repertoires of 666 subjects by immunosequencing and related them to cytomegalovirus serostatus. A separate validation cohort of roughly 130 different subjects was used in addition to the 666-subject first cohort. To predict cytomegalovirus infection status, the study brought together high-throughput TCR immunosequencing, statistical association of individual TCRs with disease status, and machine learning. In a later analysis, previously published TCR beta repertoires from 550 to 750 donors were re-analyzed and high-resolution HLA genotyping was added so that TCR occurrence patterns could be studied. In the later analysis, no new phenotypic data were used to find candidate immune exposures; instead, reliance was placed on TCR beta sequences and their occurrence across donors. An earlier analysis of 587 of the donors applied high-throughput TCR beta sequencing to assess whether each TCR beta V gene segment acted as functional or pseudogenic. Alongside the repertoire data, information on donor age, sex, ethnicity and CMV serostatus was compiled. A later genetic analysis took genome-wide SNP genotypes for about three fifths of the 666 donors and used that subset as a discovery cohort. Every discovery cohort repertoire had been produced on one sequencing platform. Class I and class II HLA loci were covered by the typing at four-digit resolution. Typing coverage differed by locus: A, B, C, DRB1 and DQB1 were typed in about 620-640 donors, DQA1 in about 560, DPA1 in nearly 610, and DPB1 in just under 490. About five DR-DQ haplotypes were treated as single units for association and clustering because of strong linkage in the cohort. Among about 360 genotyped donors of the cohort, an average of 235,054 unique TCR beta nucleotide sequences were sequenced per donor, roughly 18% of them non-productive. Overall results and qualifications from the work: At a false discovery rate of 0.05, a later analysis linked some 17,000 TCR beta sequences to specific HLA alleles. A total of some 180 TCR beta chains were listed by the study as associated with cytomegalovirus. When HLA alleles, especially DR and DQ, strongly co-occurred, attributing TCR associations to individual alleles was difficult. The cohort was sequenced for TCR beta chains only, and without alpha or paired-chain data the features that could be detected were limited. In vitro tests confirmed that three of the cytomegalovirus-associated TCR beta chains recognize cytomegalovirus antigens. It was suggested by the authors that the approach could potentially be generalized to other disease states and immunological phenotypes. Because counts were too low, some 17 rarely observed V segments, including chromosome 9 orphons, were left out of the earlier analysis of several hundred of the donors. According to a later analysis, TCR association rates differed among HLA loci, with DRB1 alleles showing the most associated TCRs and HLA-C alleles showing the fewest. Roughly uniform sequencing depth across donors was assumed in presence/absence analyses, although this assumption may not hold. HLA typing was unavailable for some donors at each locus, so association tests used only the typed subset. CMV serostatus was the only immune exposure information available for the cohort. Several of the top co-occurrence clusters appeared to be linked to parvovirus B19, influenza, CMV and Epstein-Barr virus, according to a later analysis. Most CMV-associated TCR beta chains appeared to be HLA-restricted in a later analysis, and the HLA associations seemed to be driven largely by CMV exposure. The classifier was reported to diagnose cytomegalovirus status with high specificity and sensitivity in both the original cohort and the validation cohort. In a later genetic analysis, a missense DCLRE1C variant was associated with V-gene and J-gene trimming of TCR beta chains, and the association was replicated in an independent cohort. A group of highly shared sequence variants was considered likely to be a technical artifact of the sequencing pipeline. Correlated functional status among segregating V segments might be attributable to linkage disequilibrium, but an unknown experimental factor could not be ruled out. In a later genetic analysis, fewer N-insertions in productive TCRs were reported among donors in an Asian-associated ancestry cluster than the roughly 700-donor mean. Broadly in line with IMGT annotations, most TCR beta V segments showed up in productive rearrangements about 87% or about 30% of the time in an earlier analysis of approximately 600 of the donors. A further reported finding was that TCR beta sequences accurately predicted the HLA-A and HLA-B alleles for most subjects in the first cohort. Across donors, most TCR sequences were observed very rarely, whereas some public TCRs were present in many individuals. Compared with equally common non-associated chains, HLA-associated TCR beta chains in a later analysis were more clonally expanded and had lower generation probabilities.

In total, roughly 670 healthy bone marrow donors made up the cohort. At the time of sampling, all cohort members were nominally healthy, though unrecorded immune exposures were likely present. The donor was CMV seropositive and belonged to the group of more than 250 seropositive cohort members. A peripheral blood sample was provided by each donor, and peripheral blood mononuclear cells were used for TCR beta sequencing. The Qiagen DNeasy Blood Extraction Kit was used to extract genomic DNA from the blood cell samples. Libraries were constructed by the immunoSEQ multiplex PCR assay. The multiplex PCR relied on a mix of 60 forward primers for TCR Vbeta segments and 13 reverse primers for TCR Jbeta segments. Amplification of the CDR3 region of rearranged TCR beta genes was performed with a multiplex PCR assay on genomic DNA. Amplified TCR beta libraries were sequenced as 87-base-pair reads on the Illumina HiSeq System. Regarding the original processing steps: In a later analysis, around 80 million unique TCR beta chains were counted across the approximately 620 repertoires, and roughly 10 million of these chains were shared by at least two donors. To remove PCR and sequencing errors, raw reads were error-corrected and collapsed into unique sequences using a nearest-neighbor algorithm that merged closely related sequences. V, D and J gene segments were assigned by aligning CDR3 sequences to IMGT reference sequences. Each retained sequence needed at least a six-nucleotide match to both a V gene segment and a J gene segment. Rearrangements were classified as productive when the CDR3 lacked stop codons and remained in frame with V and J, and all other rearrangements were classified as non-productive. CDR3 was defined according to IMGT convention as the region running from the second conserved V-encoded cysteine to the conserved J-encoded phenylalanine. In an earlier analysis of roughly 610 of the donors, sequences lacking an unambiguous match to a single V gene segment were excluded. In an earlier analysis of 450 to 750 of the donors, a V segment was called functional when productive rearrangements were above 56.7%, and segregating when the standard deviation between donors exceeded 5%. A statistical classification framework was built for diagnosing cytomegalovirus status from the catalog of TCR beta chain sequences. V and J gene assignment, in a later analysis, came from comparing TCR nucleotide sequences with IMGT/GENE-DB human TR gene sequences. A later analysis assigned CDR3 sequences and most-parsimonious VDJ recombination scenarios with the TCRdist pipeline. In a later analysis, each TCR beta chain was defined by its CDR3 amino acid sequence together with its V-gene family, and reads without a unique V-gene family were excluded. As a way to deal with suspected cross-contamination and a sequencing artifact, a later analysis dropped over 550 nucleotide sequences that were highly shared and had low generation probability. In a later analysis, a clonal expansion index for each public chain was calculated from normalized within-repertoire ranks of inferred template counts. Generation probabilities in a later analysis came from a VDJ recombination model fitted to out-of-frame rearrangements, and those results were checked against IGoR. Hypergeometric tests were used in a later analysis to score TCR-TCR, TCR-HLA and TCR-CMV co-occurrence, with a repertoire-size bias correction applied to the TCR pairs. A later analysis estimated false discovery rates by permuting HLA or CMV assignments 20 times. In a later analysis, co-occurring TCRs were grouped using DBSCAN, with TCRdist sequence similarity added in when clustering inside HLA-allele-positive subsets. Repertoires with fewer than 30,000 or more than 120,000 public chains, plus five repertoires with anomalous nucleotide sharing, were excluded from co-occurrence clustering. Sourced from immuneACCESS, this table was stored by TCRdb with only in-frame sequences that have V and J called. A share of the clones is absent; for the studies checked, an unresolved V gene accounts for under half, and the remainder has no known explanation. That table supplies the V and J calls and clone size; D and trimming were determined from the DNA. The sample's table covers approximately 76,000 clones. The ten top clones hold 3.5% to 4% of the sample.

On this clone itself: The antigen this receptor binds is unknown.

The specimen sequenced was PBMCs. The receptor was derived from a man aged 18 to 29 in good health and CMV-seropositive.

The CDR3 protein is CASSLGEGAGANVLTF. The nucleotides are TGTGCCAGCAGTCTAGGGGAGGGAGCCGGGGCCAACGTCCTGACTTTC. The chain couples TRBV9 to TRBJ2-6; 7 central nucleotides agree with TRBD2. The germline V gene supplies CDR1 SGDLS and CDR2 YYNGEE. V is trimmed back by 5 bases and J by 4 bases, and the junction contains 9 bases that no gene match accounts for. Taken from cysteine to phenylalanine, the CDR3 has 16 residues. The DNA shown is the 48-base CDR3, in frame from base 1.